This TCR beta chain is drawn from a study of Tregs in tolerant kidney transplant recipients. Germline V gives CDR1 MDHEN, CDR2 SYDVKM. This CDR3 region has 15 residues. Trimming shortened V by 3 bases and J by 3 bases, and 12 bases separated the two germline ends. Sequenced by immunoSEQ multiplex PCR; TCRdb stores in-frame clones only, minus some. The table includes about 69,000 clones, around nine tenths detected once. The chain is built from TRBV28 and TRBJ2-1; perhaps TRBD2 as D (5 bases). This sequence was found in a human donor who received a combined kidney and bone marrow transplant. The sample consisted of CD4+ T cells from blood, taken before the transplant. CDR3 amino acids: CASSFQAANYNEQFF. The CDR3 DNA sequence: TGTGCCAGCAGTTTCCAAGCGGCAAACTACAATGAGCAGTTCTTC.